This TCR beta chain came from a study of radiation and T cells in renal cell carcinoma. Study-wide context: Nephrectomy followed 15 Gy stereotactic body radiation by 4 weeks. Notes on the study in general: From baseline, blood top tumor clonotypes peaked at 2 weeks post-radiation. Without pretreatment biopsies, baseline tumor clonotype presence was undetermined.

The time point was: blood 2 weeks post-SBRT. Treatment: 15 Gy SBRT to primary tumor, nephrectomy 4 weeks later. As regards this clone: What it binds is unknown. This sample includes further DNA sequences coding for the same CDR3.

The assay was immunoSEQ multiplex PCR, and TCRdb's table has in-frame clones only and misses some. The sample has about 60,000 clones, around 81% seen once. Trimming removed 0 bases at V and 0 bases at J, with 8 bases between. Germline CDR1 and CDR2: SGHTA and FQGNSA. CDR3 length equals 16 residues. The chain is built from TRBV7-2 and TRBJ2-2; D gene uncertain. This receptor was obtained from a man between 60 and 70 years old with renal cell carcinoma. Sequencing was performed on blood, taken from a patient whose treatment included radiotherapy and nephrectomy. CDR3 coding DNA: TGTGCCAGCAGCTTAGCGGGCGGAGCGAACACCGGGGAGCTGTTTTTT. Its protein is CASSLAGGANTGELFF.